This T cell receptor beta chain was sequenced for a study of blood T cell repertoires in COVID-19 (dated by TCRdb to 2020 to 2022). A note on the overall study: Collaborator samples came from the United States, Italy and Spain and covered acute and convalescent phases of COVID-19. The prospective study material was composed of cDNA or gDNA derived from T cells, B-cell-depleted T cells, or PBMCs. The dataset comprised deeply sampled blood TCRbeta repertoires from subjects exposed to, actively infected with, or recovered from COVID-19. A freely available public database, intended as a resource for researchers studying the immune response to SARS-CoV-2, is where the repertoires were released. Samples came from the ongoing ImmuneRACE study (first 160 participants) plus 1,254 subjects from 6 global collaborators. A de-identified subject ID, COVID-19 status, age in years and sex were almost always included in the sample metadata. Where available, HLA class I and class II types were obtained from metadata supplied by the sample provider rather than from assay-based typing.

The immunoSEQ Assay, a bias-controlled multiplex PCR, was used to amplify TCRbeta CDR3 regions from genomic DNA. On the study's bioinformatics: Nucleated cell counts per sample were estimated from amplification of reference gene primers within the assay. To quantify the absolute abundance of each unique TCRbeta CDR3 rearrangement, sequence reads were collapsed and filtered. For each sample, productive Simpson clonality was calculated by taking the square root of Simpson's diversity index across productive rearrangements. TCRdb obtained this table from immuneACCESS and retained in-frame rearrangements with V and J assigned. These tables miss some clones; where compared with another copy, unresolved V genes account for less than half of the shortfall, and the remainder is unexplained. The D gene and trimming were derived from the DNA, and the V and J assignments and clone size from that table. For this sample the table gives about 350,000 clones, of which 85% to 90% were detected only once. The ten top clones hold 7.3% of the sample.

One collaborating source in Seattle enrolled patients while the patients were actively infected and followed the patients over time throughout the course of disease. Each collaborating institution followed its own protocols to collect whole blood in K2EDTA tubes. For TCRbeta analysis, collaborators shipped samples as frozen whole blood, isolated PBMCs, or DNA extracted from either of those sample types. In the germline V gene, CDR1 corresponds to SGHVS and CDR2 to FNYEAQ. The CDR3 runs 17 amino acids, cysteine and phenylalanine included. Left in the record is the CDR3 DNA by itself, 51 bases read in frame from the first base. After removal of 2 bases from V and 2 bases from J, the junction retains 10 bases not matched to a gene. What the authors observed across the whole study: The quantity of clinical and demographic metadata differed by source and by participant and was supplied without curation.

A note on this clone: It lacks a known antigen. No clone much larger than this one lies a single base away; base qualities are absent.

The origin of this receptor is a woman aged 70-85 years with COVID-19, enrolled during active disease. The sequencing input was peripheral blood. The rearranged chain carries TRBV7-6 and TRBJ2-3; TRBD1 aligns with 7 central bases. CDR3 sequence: CASSLRIRDRDTDTQYF. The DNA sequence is TGTGCCAGCAGCTTAAGAATCCGGGACAGAGACACAGATACGCAGTATTTT.